The 15 T cell receptor beta chains below come from one sample, sequenced in a study of radiation and T cells in renal cell carcinoma. TCRdb's table, derived via immunoSEQ multiplex PCR, lists solely in-frame clones and lacks some. The sample consists of approximately 150,000 clones, approximately 87% of them appearing once. Indicated time point: baseline pretreatment blood. Noted treatment: 15 Gy SBRT to primary tumor, nephrectomy 4 weeks later. This specimen was blood, taken from a patient whose treatment included radiotherapy and nephrectomy. Receptor source: a woman aged 45-65 years with renal cell carcinoma.

The chain has TRBV30 and TRBJ2-7; D possibly uses TRBD1 or TRBD2 (5 bases each). The germline V and J ends were trimmed by 3 bases and 2 bases, with 20 bases remaining between them. The CDR3 is 16 residues long. The germline gives CDR1 GTSNPN, CDR2 SVGIG (reference sequence). CDR3 in amino acids: CAWSRPGTAEPYEQYF. CDR3 coding DNA: TGTGCCTGGAGCCGGCCGGGGACGGCTGAGCCCTACGAGCAGTACTTC.

The chain links TRBV9 to TRBJ1-5; a weak D match, TRBD1 (5 bases). Between the trimmed V and J ends, which lost 0 bases and 6 bases, there was a span of 10 bases. Germline V gives CDR1 SGDLS, CDR2 YYNGEE. There are 14 residues in the CDR3. CDR3: CASSVAAGSQPQHF. The CDR3 DNA reads as TGTGCCAGCAGCGTAGCGGCAGGGAGTCAGCCCCAGCATTTT.

The table lists this clone with a few counts. The gene calls are TRBV4-3 and TRBJ2-7, with 8 bases matching TRBD2. Trimming removed 0 bases from V and 0 bases from J; junction bases left unmatched: 1. The CDR3 totals 15 residues. CDR1 and CDR2 from the germline V gene are LGHNA and YSLEER. The CDR3, as DNA: TGCGCCAGCAGCCAAGAACTAGCGGACTCCTACGAGCAGTACTTC. This codes for CASSQELADSYEQYF.

V usage is TRBV19 and J usage is TRBJ2-1, with TRBD1 as a possible D gene (6 bases). The V end lost 6 bases, the J end lost 0 bases, and 12 bases lay between the germline ends. The CDR3 has 15 amino acids. Germline V CDR1 and CDR2: LNHDA, SQIVND (reference sequence). This chain's CDR3 is CASRTAQGSYNEQFF. The CDR3 DNA sequence: TGTGCCAGTAGGACAGCACAGGGCTCCTACAATGAGCAGTTCTTC.

This clone was counted only a few times. This chain connects TRBV9 to TRBJ2-5, with 8 nucleotides matching TRBD1. In germline, CDR1 is SGDLS, CDR2 YYNGEE. V lost 0 bases to trimming and J lost 4 bases; unmatched junction nucleotides: 8. The CDR3 length is 16 residues. CDR3 nucleotide sequence: TGTGCCAGCAGCGTAGGGGGGCAGGGGGCCTTAGAGACCCAGTACTTC. Translating it yields CASSVGGQGALETQYF. The variable domain in full, with the rest retrieved from reference TRBV9 and TRBJ2-5, is DSGVTQTPKHLITATGQRVTLRCSPRSGDLSVYWYQQSLDQGLQFLIQYYNGEERAKGNILERFSAQQFPDLHSELNLSSLELGDSALYFCASSVGGQGALETQYFGPGTRLLVL.

The CDR3 region is CASSFGGHLNTEAFF. In DNA, the CDR3 is TGTGCCAGCAGCTTTGGAGGACACTTGAACACTGAAGCTTTCTTT. J is TRBJ1-1 and V is TRBV7-2, with D perhaps TRBD1 (5 bases). Trimming shortened V by 3 bases and J by 0 bases, and 11 bases separated the two germline ends. The germline gives CDR1 SGHTA, CDR2 FQGNSA. This CDR3 spans 15 amino acids. The full variable domain, rest sourced from reference TRBV7-2 and TRBJ1-1, is GAGVSQSPSNKVTEKGKDVELRCDPISGHTALYWYRQSLGQGLEFLIYFQGNSAPDKSGLPSDRFSAERTGGSVSTLTIQRTQQEDSAVYLCASSFGGHLNTEAFFGQGTRLTVV.

This chain joins TRBV28 and TRBJ1-2; D gene uncertain. The germline V gene encodes CDR1 MDHEN and CDR2 SYDVKM. The ends were cut back, 7 bases at V and 6 bases at J, with 18 bases in the middle. The CDR3 sequence is 14 residues long. The CDR3 sequence: CASNSGLIRDGYTF. In nucleotides, the CDR3 is TGTGCCAGCAACTCAGGCCTAATCCGGGATGGCTACACCTTC.

The chain couples TRBV6-5 to TRBJ2-2; 10 bases are a match to TRBD1. Germline trimming cut 7 bases from V and 3 bases from J; bases unmatched to any gene: 5. CDR3 length equals 15 residues. Germline CDR1 is MNHEY and CDR2 is SVGAGI. In DNA form, the CDR3 reads TGTGCCAGCACGAGGGACAGGGGATACACCGGGGAGCTGTTTTTT. Protein: CASTRDRGYTGELFF.

This chain links TRBV6-1 with TRBJ1-4; 9 nucleotides match TRBD1. The CDR3 extends over 17 amino acids. Germline V CDR1 and CDR2: MNHNS, SASEGT. The J segment lost 5 bases and the V segment lost 2 bases, leaving 9 bases of the junction unmatched. The CDR3 coding sequence is TGTGCCAGCAGTGAATTCACCCCCGGGACAGGGAATGAAAAACTGTTTTTT. This gives the protein CASSEFTPGTGNEKLFF.

This clone occurred once. The genes are TRBV7-9 and TRBJ1-2, with D hard to call. Trimming stripped 1 base from V and 8 bases from J, with 11 bases between. In germline, CDR1 is SEHNR, CDR2 FQNEAQ (reference sequence). CDR3 length equals 13 residues. CDR3 in amino acids: CASSLEQAGGYTF. DNA for the CDR3: TGTGCCAGCAGCTTAGAGCAGGCGGGCGGCTACACCTTC.

This rearrangement joins TRBV6-5 to TRBJ1-2; 10 bases match TRBD1. Germline V gives CDR1 MNHEY, CDR2 SVGAGI. With 0 bases clipped from V and 4 bases from J, the junction kept 2 bases outside the gene matches. The CDR3 extends over 15 amino acids. The CDR3 region has the DNA TGTGCCAGCAGTTACTCGGACAGGGGGGTCTATGGCTACACCTTC. This encodes CASSYSDRGVYGYTF.

The genes are TRBV11-2 and TRBJ2-7; TRBD1 aligns across 7 bases. CDR3 length equals 16 residues. Germline V gene data show CDR1 as SGHAT and CDR2 as FQNNGV. Trimming removed 0 bases from V and 4 bases from J; junction bases left unmatched: 9. CDR3 sequence (DNA): TGTGCCAGCAGCTTAGATCTGACAGGGATAAGGTACGAGCAGTACTTC. Encoded protein: CASSLDLTGIRYEQYF.

J is TRBJ2-1 and V is TRBV5-1; TRBD1 aligns across 7 bases. The CDR3 is 15 amino acids. Looked up from germline, CDR1 is SGHRS and CDR2 is YFSETQ. The J segment lost 3 bases and the V segment lost 2 bases, leaving 5 bases of the junction unmatched. The CDR3 bases are TGCGCCAGCAGCTTCGACAGGGCATACTACAATGAGCAGTTCTTC. Amino acids: CASSFDRAYYNEQFF. Based on the CDR3 plus reference TRBV5-1 and TRBJ2-1, the full variable domain is KAGVTQTPRYLIKTRGQQVTLSCSPISGHRSVSWYQQTPGQGLQFLFEYFSETQRNKGNFPGRFSGRQFSNSRSEMNVSTLELGDSALYLCASSFDRAYYNEQFFGPGTRLTVL.

V gene TRBV20-1 combines with J gene TRBJ2-1; D not resolved. The CDR3 consists of 11 residues. The V and J ends lost 4 bases and 8 bases respectively, with 9 bases between them. CDR1 is DFQATT and CDR2 is SNEGSKA in the germline V gene (reference sequence). In DNA, the CDR3 is TGCAGTGCTATAGGCAATCATGAGCAGTTCTTC. Protein: CSAIGNHEQFF.

The V call is TRBV29-1, the J call TRBJ2-7, with a tentative D call TRBD2 (5 bases). This CDR3 contains 12 residues. Germline V gene data show CDR1 as SQVTM and CDR2 as ANQGSEA. Deletions cut 5 bases from V and 0 bases from J, with 8 bases between. The DNA for the CDR3 is TGCAGCGTTAGCGGCCGCTCCTACGAGCAGTACTTC. It encodes CSVSGRSYEQYF.